A single TCR beta chain is shown here with its context. The antigen it recognizes is unknown. No clone much larger than this one lies a single base away; base qualities are absent. Using the deep immunoSEQ assay, multiplex PCR amplified TCR CDR3 regions from genomic DNA. Extracted genomic DNA from each cell subset was spread evenly across all wells of several immunoSEQ 96-well plates, with each plate serving as a replicate. For sorted subsets, around 0.2 ug genomic DNA, equal to tens of thousands of T cell genomes, was loaded into each replicate PCR. Purified libraries were measured with a Qubit 3.0 fluorometer, size-checked on a Bioanalyzer 2100, and measured again with the KAPA Library Quantification kit. Every immunoSEQ 96-well plate was sequenced on a separate single-read 150-cycle Illumina NextSeq 550 flow cell. In the source study's methods: Because only junctional sequences without quality scores were contained in the immunoSEQ output, filtering matching that applied to full-length reads could not be performed. To assign V/J genes and CDR3, sequences were annotated using PyIR, a Python wrapper for IgBLAST v1.9, with IMGT germline references. Any read was removed if the V/J assignment was weak (E-value above 1e-6), the CDR3 was missing, or the read contained stop codons, out-of-frame junctions, or ambiguous translated residues. A V3J clonotype was defined by an identical inferred V gene, J gene, and CDR3 amino acid sequence. Percentage overlap between repertoires was computed as shared unique clonotypes divided by the size of the smaller repertoire. RTK rarefaction, the Chao1 estimator, and Recon v2.1 estimates of unobserved clonotypes were used to assess repertoire richness. Generation probabilities were computed with OLGA for all TCRbeta clonotypes obtained by the gDNA method from four donors. The table comes from immuneACCESS by way of TCRdb, which keeps in-frame sequences with V and J called. Part of the clones is missing from these tables; in studies checked, under half for an unresolved V gene and the rest for unknown reasons. That table gives V, J and clone size, and the DNA gave D and trimming. This sample has about 2 million clones in its table, and over 85% of those were observed once. About 0.13% of the sample is held by the ten biggest clonotypes.

This specimen belongs to a study of shared clonotypes between healthy human individuals (dated by TCRdb to 2020 to 2022). As for the study more broadly: A couple of women and three men aged 18 to 49 years were included in the cohort. For each donor, three plates each were used for CD4 naive and CD4 memory, two plates were used for CD8 naive, and one plate was used for CD8 memory. To estimate repertoire size and how much clonotype sharing occurs between individuals, the study deeply sequenced the blood TCR repertoires of several healthy adults. To increase sequencing depth and limit assay-specific biases, TCR repertoire library preparation and sequencing were carried out by different laboratories using diverse techniques. Leukapheresis yielded between about 0.8 and 9.5 billion PBMCs per donor. Summary of the overall study and its limitations: Rarefaction of sorted-subset datasets indicated incomplete sequencing despite the large sequencing depth. Compared with non-shared clonotypes, the clonotypes found in all four sorted-subset donors had higher generation probabilities. Pairwise subsampling led to the expectation that sequencing depth would affect the degree of clonotype sharing among donors. When a handful of donors were compared, the shared fraction of clonotypes was about 5% for naive CD4, about 4% for naive CD8, about 2.4% for memory CD4, and less than 0.5% for memory CD8. The small number of donors limited the genetic and exposure-history diversity represented. Only blood was sampled, and tissue TCR repertoires likely differ from those in blood. Larger estimated clonotype richness was generally found for naive subsets than for memory subsets.

V loses 4 bases, J loses 1 base, and the germline ends lie 10 bases apart. Including cysteine and phenylalanine, the CDR3 has 14 amino acids. The entry retains the CDR3 DNA only, 42 bases that are in frame from base 1. As encoded in the germline V gene, CDR1 is SGDLS while CDR2 is YYNGEE. Donors were healthy HIV-negative adults with no recently reported acute infections or vaccinations. Only Caucasian adults living in Nashville, Tennessee, USA were represented among the donors. CD4+ T cells were enriched through magnetic negative selection, after which naive cells were positively selected on CD45RA and the remaining negative fraction served as the memory subset. Blood was collected by leukapheresis, and PBMCs were isolated by Ficoll-Histopaque density gradient centrifugation and then cryopreserved in liquid nitrogen vapor phase. Analytical flow cytometry was used to check the purity and quantity of every magnetically sorted T cell population. Genomic DNA was isolated from every sorted fraction and measured by UV absorbance on a Nanodrop 2000c.

This receptor was obtained from a man younger than 35 in good health. The specimen was naive CD4+ T cells sorted from blood. Explained via the paper, the cell subset or site label denotes: CD45RA+ positively selected. Rearrangement joined TRBV9 to TRBJ2-3, with TRBD2 as a weak D call on 6 bases. The bases are TGTGCCAGCAGCCCCCCGGGGGGCACAGATACGCAGTATTTT. Protein translation: CASSPPGGTDTQYF.